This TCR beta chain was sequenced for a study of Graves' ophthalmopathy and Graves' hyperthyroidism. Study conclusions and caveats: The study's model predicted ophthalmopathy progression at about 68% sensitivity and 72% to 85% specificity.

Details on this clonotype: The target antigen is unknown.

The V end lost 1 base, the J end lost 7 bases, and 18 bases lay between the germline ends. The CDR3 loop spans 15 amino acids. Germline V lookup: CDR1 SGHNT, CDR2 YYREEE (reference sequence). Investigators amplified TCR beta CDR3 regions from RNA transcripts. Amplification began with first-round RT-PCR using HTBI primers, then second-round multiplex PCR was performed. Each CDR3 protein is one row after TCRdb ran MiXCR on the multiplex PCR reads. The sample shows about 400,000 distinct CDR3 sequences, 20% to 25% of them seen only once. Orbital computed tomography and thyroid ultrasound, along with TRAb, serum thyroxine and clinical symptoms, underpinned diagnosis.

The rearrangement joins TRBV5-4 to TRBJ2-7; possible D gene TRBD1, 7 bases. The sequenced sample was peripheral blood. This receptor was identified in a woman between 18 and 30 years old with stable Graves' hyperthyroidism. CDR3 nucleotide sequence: TGTGCCAGCAGCTTGCAGGGGGGACAGCTAACGGAGCAGTACTTC. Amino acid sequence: CASSLQGGQLTEQYF.